The clone carrying this T cell receptor (beta chain) was seen a few times. Its antigen is undetermined. This record comes from a study of blood T cells in healthy people across ages. Next came a second PCR, run for about 7 to 12 cycles, which used a sample-barcoded 5' primer along with a J-beta primer mix. Each cDNA molecule carried a tag from a template-switch adaptor that contained 12 random nucleotides. A single record per CDR3 protein comes from TCRdb applying MiXCR to the 5' RACE reads. The profile shows roughly 680,000 distinct CDR3 sequences, over 40% of them singletons. Germline V gene lookup returns CDR1 GTSNPN and CDR2 SVGIG (reference sequence). V was trimmed by 7 bases and J by 1 base, leaving 17 bases between them. The CDR3 has 15 residues. Regarding the study as a whole: Possibly, changes in expanded clonotypes were confounded because donor CMV status was unknown. Long-lived donors carried more naive CD4+ cells and greater diversity than aged donors.

The receptor was isolated from a woman older than 75 in good health. Sequenced input: blood. This chain connects TRBV30 to TRBJ2-1, with TRBD1 as a possible D gene (6 bases). The chain's CDR3 is CASARPGASYNEQFF. In DNA, the CDR3 is TGTGCCTCAGCCCGTCCAGGGGCATCCTACAATGAGCAGTTCTTC.